This T cell receptor beta chain was observed in a study of blood T cells in healthy people across ages. Primed by a sample-barcoded 5' primer and a J-beta primer mix, a second PCR proceeded for roughly 6 to 12 cycles. Per sample, CDR3-containing paired-end reads numbered at least 3 million. Each CDR3 protein gets one entry after TCRdb re-called the 5' RACE reads with MiXCR. The sample lists around 1,600,000 distinct CDR3 sequences; approximately 43% were seen once. General observations from the study: Expanded clonotype changes were possibly confounded by unknown donor CMV status.

As regards this clonotype: The antigen remains undetermined.

This receptor was obtained from a woman aged 18-29 years in good health. Sequencing was performed on blood.

The CDR3 loop reads CASTRGGNSPLHF. The CDR3 DNA is TGTGCCAGCACAAGGGGAGGTAATTCACCCCTCCACTTT. The rearrangement joins TRBV28 to TRBJ1-6; D might be TRBD1 (5 bases). V shed 7 bases and J shed 6 bases, with 10 bases lying between them. This CDR3 has 13 amino acids. From germline, CDR1 is MDHEN and CDR2 SYDVKM.